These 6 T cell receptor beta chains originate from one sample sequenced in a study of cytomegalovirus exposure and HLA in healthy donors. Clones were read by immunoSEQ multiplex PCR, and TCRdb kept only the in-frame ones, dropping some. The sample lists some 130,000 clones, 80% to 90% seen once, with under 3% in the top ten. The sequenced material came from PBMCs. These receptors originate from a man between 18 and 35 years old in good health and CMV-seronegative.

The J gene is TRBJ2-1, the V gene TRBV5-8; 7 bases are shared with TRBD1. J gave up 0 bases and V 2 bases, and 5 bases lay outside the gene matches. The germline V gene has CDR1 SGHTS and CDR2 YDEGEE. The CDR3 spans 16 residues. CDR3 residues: CASSFGQASSYNEQFF. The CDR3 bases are TGTGCCAGCAGCTTCGGACAGGCTAGCTCCTACAATGAGCAGTTCTTC.

The CDR3 DNA reads as TGTGCCAGCAGCTTAGTGACAGACGTCGACAATGAGCAGTTCTTC. This encodes CASSLVTDVDNEQFF. J is TRBJ2-1 and V is TRBV7-9; D perhaps matches TRBD1 (5 bases). The ends were cut back, 1 base at V and 5 bases at J, with 12 bases in the middle. The germline V gene has CDR1 SEHNR and CDR2 FQNEAQ (reference sequence). The CDR3 has 15 residues. The whole variable domain, filled in from reference TRBV7-9 and TRBJ2-1, reads DTGVSQNPRHKITKRGQNVTFRCDPISEHNRLYWYRQTLGQGPEFLTYFQNEAQLEKSRLLSDRFSAERPKGSFSTLEIQRTEQGDSAMYLCASSLVTDVDNEQFFGPGTRLTVL.

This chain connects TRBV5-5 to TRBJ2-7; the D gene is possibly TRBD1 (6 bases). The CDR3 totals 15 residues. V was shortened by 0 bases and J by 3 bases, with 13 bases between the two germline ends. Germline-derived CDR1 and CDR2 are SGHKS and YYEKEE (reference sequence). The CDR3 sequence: CASSLESGEYYEQYF. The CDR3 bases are TGTGCCAGCAGCTTGGAATCAGGGGAATACTACGAGCAGTACTTC.

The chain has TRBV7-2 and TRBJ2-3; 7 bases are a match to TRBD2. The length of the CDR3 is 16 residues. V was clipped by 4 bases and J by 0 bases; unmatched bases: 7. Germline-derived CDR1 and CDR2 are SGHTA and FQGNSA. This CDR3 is CASSSGRPASTDTQYF. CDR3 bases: TGTGCCAGCAGCTCCGGGAGGCCTGCTAGCACAGATACGCAGTATTTT.

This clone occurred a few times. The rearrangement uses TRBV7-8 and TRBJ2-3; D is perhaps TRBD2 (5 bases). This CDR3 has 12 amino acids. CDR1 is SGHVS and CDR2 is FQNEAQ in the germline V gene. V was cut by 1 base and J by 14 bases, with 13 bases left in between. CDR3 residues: CASSLVESGMYF. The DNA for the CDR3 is TGTGCCAGCAGCTTAGTAGAGTCGGGGATGTATTTT.

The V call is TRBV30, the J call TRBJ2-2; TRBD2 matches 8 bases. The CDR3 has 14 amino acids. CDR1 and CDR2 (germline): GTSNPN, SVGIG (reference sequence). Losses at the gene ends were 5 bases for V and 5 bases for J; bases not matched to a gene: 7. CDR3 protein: CAWGTGLETGELFF. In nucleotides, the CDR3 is TGTGCCTGGGGGACGGGACTAGAGACCGGGGAGCTGTTTTTT.